This entry features one T cell receptor beta chain sequence. This clone has a handful of counts. This receptor's antigen is unknown. Base-call qualities are not available, and no considerably larger clone is one nucleotide away. TCRbeta CDR3 regions were profiled by bias-controlled multiplex PCR amplification of genomic DNA with the immunoSEQ Assay. The original methods were these. The absolute abundance of each unique TCRbeta CDR3 region was quantified after sequences were collapsed and filtered. Differential abundance was assessed using a binomial (Fisher-equivalent) model and a beta-binomial model in which time-dependent variance fitted from healthy donors was added. Clones with fewer than 5 combined templates were removed, and a clone was called differentially abundant if the clone's Benjamini-Hochberg FDR was below 0.01. In the beta-binomial model, variance was expressed as a function of the total template count across the two samples, in the form v = (b*log(k)+a)^2. Imported from immuneACCESS, the table was reduced by TCRdb to in-frame sequences with V and J called. These copies leave out some clones; in studies compared against another copy, an unresolved V gene accounts for under half, and the cause of the remainder is not known. V and J calls and clone size follow that table, whereas D and trimming were derived from the DNA. Across this sample there are some 78,000 clones, with roughly 84% seen only once. The top ten clonotypes cover around a fifth of the sample.

The data were obtained in a study of identifying expanded T cells in peripheral blood (dated by TCRdb to the late 2010s). Broadly, across the study: Four technical replicates, made by sequencing separate aliquots from the same pool of genomic DNA, were compared pairwise.

Points the paper makes about the study in general: In all healthy donors, the variance in clone template counts between samples taken 2 to 3 weeks apart rose significantly as total template count increased. The authors expected that over much longer intervals, such as months to years, biological variance in healthy repertoires might increase even further. The binomial model flagged approximately 1.2 differentially abundant clones between technical replicates but roughly 15 over around two weeks and under 25 over approximately 4 weeks. Both the number of clones called differentially abundant and the false-positive rate were significantly reduced by the beta-binomial model across all healthy-donor time intervals.

Taken from cysteine to phenylalanine, the CDR3 has 16 residues. Just CDR3 DNA is preserved here, 48 bases in frame from base 1. Ends trimmed: V by 1 base, J by 4 bases; bases unmatched to a gene: 7. Taken from the germline V gene, the CDR1 and CDR2 loops are SGHTA and FQGNSA. During the collection period, no infections or other immune events were recorded for the healthy donors. Healthy-donor blood repertoires served as a training cohort to calibrate time-dependent variance in a beta-binomial model of T-cell clone differential abundance. The training cohort comprised 10 or so healthy donors, 3 female and 7 male. An age range of about 25 to 64 years, with an average of 43 years, was recorded for the donors. Whole blood was collected from each healthy donor at three time points spaced about 2 weeks apart and obtained from a commercial supplier. For immunosequencing, genomic DNA was extracted from whole blood that had not been sorted.

The sequencing sample was made of blood. The chain joins TRBV7-2 to TRBJ2-1; 7 of the junction bases match TRBD2. This receptor was identified in a person between 18 and 75 years old in good health. The nucleotide sequence reads as follows: TGTGCCAGCAGCTTAGGGTATAGCGGGTTATACAATGAGCAGTTCTTC. This yields the protein CASSLGYSGLYNEQFF.